This T cell receptor (beta chain) is from a study of blood T cell repertoires in COVID-19. Looking at the study overall: Spain, Italy and the United States supplied samples that represented acute and convalescent COVID-19. PBMCs, B-cell-depleted T cells, or T cells provided the cDNA or gDNA that made up the material.

Authors' data handling: The assay estimated nucleated cells by amplifying reference gene primers. Profiling relied on immunoSEQ multiplex PCR, and the TCRdb table lists in-frame clones only, not all of them. V, J and clone size were drawn from that table, and D and trimming were deduced from the DNA. The sample has 200,000 to 250,000 clones; 88% are singletons. The CDR3 is 14 amino acids. V was clipped by 2 bases and J by 2 bases, with 7 bases between them. Germline V gene lookup returns CDR1 MDHEN and CDR2 SYDVKM. Researchers sorted participants into cohorts using their self-reported clinical history.

The receptor's source is a woman between 50 and 59 years old with acute COVID-19. The sequencing input was PBMCs or T cells enriched from blood (not recorded which). The V gene is TRBV28, the J gene TRBJ1-5, with D unclear. Here the CDR3 reads CASSLEHRNQPQHF. The CDR3 DNA follows: TGTGCCAGCAGTTTAGAACACCGCAATCAGCCCCAGCATTTT.